One and the same sample provided the 19 T cell receptor beta chains below, sequenced in a study of shared clonotypes between healthy human individuals. Some clones are missing from TCRdb's copy, which holds only in-frame ones; the method was immunoSEQ multiplex PCR. The data contain some 500,000 clones, roughly 85% of them singletons. The sequencing sample was made of PBMCs. The receptors shown here come from a woman aged 40-49 years in good health. Some clones in this sample may be carry-over from other donors' samples.

There are a few counts of this clone. The rearrangement joins TRBV29-1 to TRBJ1-1; D ambiguous. Trimming cost V 3 bases and J 7 bases, with 9 bases left between them. This CDR3 has 11 residues. Germline CDR1 is SQVTM and CDR2 is ANQGSEA. In nucleotides, the CDR3 is TGCAGCGTTGAGGGAGGGAATGAAGCTTTCTTT. Translated: CSVEGGNEAFF. The whole variable domain, remainder taken from reference TRBV29-1 and TRBJ1-1, is SAVISQKPSRDICQRGTSLTIQCQVDSQVTMMFWYRQQPGQSLTLIATANQGSEATYESGFVIDKFPISRPNLTFSTLTVSNMSPEDSSIYLCSVEGGNEAFFGQGTRLTVV.

This clone was observed at least ten times. This same CDR3 is encoded by further DNA sequences in the sample. This chain joins TRBV5-1 and TRBJ1-1; 8 bases are shared with TRBD1. The CDR3 is 17 residues long. The ends lost 4 bases at V and 1 base at J; junction bases unmatched: 12. Germline V lookup: CDR1 SGHRS, CDR2 YFSETQ. The DNA for the CDR3 is TGCGCCAGCAGCCCCGGGACAGGAGGTCGGTCGAACACTGAAGCTTTCTTT. Its translation: CASSPGTGGRSNTEAFF.

This clone was seen a few times. The chain recombines TRBV10-2 with TRBJ2-3; 10 nucleotides agree with TRBD2. The CDR3 sequence is 14 residues long. Germline CDR1 reads WSHSY; CDR2 reads SAAADI. The ends lost 8 bases at V and 4 bases at J; junction bases unmatched: 6. The CDR3 spells CASQREGRSDTQYF. The CDR3 nucleotides read TGCGCCAGCCAGCGGGAGGGCCGATCAGATACGCAGTATTTT.

In regard to this clone: Other DNA sequences in this sample translate to the same CDR3. This sequence joins TRBV20-1 and TRBJ2-1; unclear D gene. CDR3 length: 10 residues. From germline, CDR1 is DFQATT and CDR2 SNEGSKA (reference sequence). Trimming took 6 bases from V and 2 from J, leaving 2 bases between them. CDR3 nucleotides: TGCAGTGCGACCTACAATGAGCAGTTCTTC. Its translation: CSATYNEQFF.

The chain recombines TRBV18 with TRBJ2-2, with D possibly matching TRBD1 (6 bases). The V gene's germline CDR1 is KGHSH and CDR2 LQKENI. The CDR3 is 23 residues long. Trimming cost V 4 bases and J 3 bases, with 36 bases left between them. CDR3: CASSRTRGFSGPSSIRYTGELFF. In nucleotides, the CDR3 is TGTGCCAGCTCACGCACCAGGGGTTTTTCGGGGCCGTCGAGTATCCGTTACACCGGGGAGCTGTTTTTT.

This chain links TRBV11-3 with TRBJ1-1, with TRBD1 as a possible D gene (5 bases). Germline V gives CDR1 SGHNT, CDR2 YENEEA. The V end was cut by 1 base, the J end by 6 bases, with 12 bases between. This CDR3 comprises 14 residues. Here the CDR3 reads CASSLGGAFAEAFF. CDR3 nucleotides: TGTGCCAGCAGCTTAGGAGGGGCGTTCGCTGAAGCTTTCTTT.

The CDR3 loop is CASSRGTVTNNEKLFF. The CDR3 DNA reads TGCGCCAGCAGCCGGGGGACAGTGACGAATAATGAAAAACTGTTTTTT. The rearrangement joins TRBV5-1 to TRBJ1-4; 7 positions agree with TRBD1. From germline, CDR1 is SGHRS and CDR2 YFSETQ. This CDR3 spans 16 amino acids. V dropped 4 bases and J dropped 4; count of bases not matched to a gene: 10.

V gene TRBV10-3 combines with J gene TRBJ2-2, with a tentative D call TRBD2 (5 bases). Trimming removed 5 bases at V and 6 bases at J, with 10 bases between. The CDR3 contains 13 residues. Germline CDR1 and CDR2: ENHRY and SYGVKD. The CDR3 protein is CAISRDSAGELFF. As DNA, the CDR3 is TGTGCCATCAGTCGGGATAGCGCCGGGGAGCTGTTTTTT.

The chain joins TRBV6-1 to TRBJ2-1, with D perhaps matching TRBD1 or TRBD2 (5 bases each). This CDR3 has 15 amino acids. Trimming pared 4 bases from V and 4 bases from J, leaving 14 bases between. Germline V gene lookup returns CDR1 MNHNS and CDR2 SASEGT. The CDR3 bases are TGTGCCAGCAGTGCCCCTTGGGACGATTACAATGAGCAGTTCTTC. Translating gives CASSAPWDDYNEQFF.

The chain carries TRBV6-4 and TRBJ2-3; TRBD2 is a possible D gene (6 bases). This CDR3 spans 15 amino acids. The germline gives CDR1 MRHNA, CDR2 SNTAGT. V was clipped by 6 bases and J by 0 bases, with 13 bases between them. CDR3 in amino acids: CASSREPSSTDTQYF. As DNA, the CDR3 is TGTGCCAGCAGCCGGGAGCCCTCTAGCACAGATACGCAGTATTTT.

This clone showed up just a few times. The chain uses TRBV2 and TRBJ1-2; D is perhaps TRBD1 (6 bases). CDR1 and CDR2 (germline): SNHLY, FYNNEI. The ends were cut back, 11 bases at V and 1 base at J, with 17 bases in the middle. The CDR3 runs 14 residues. The CDR3 region has the DNA TGTGCCCGGGAGGTGGACAGCAATAACTATGGCTACACCTTC. It encodes CAREVDSNNYGYTF.

This chain joins TRBV7-3 and TRBJ2-5; 8 positions agree with TRBD2. V gave up 4 bases and J gave up 4 bases; unmatched junction bases: 11. Germline V lookup: CDR1 SGHTA, CDR2 FQGTGA. This CDR3 region has 16 residues. In DNA, the CDR3 is TGTGCCAGCAGCTCCCTGAGCGGGAGAGGAGGAGAGACCCAGTACTTC. Protein: CASSSLSGRGGETQYF. The whole variable domain, remainder taken from reference TRBV7-3 and TRBJ2-5, is GAGVSQTPSNKVTEKGKYVELRCDPISGHTALYWYRQSLGQGPEFLIYFQGTGAADDSGLPNDRFFAVRPEGSVSTLKIQRTERGDSAVYLCASSSLSGRGGETQYFGPGTRLLVL.

Regarding this clone: A much larger clone is a single base away; this may be a read error. The V and J genes are TRBV30 and TRBJ1-2; D is undetermined. Trimming left V 6 bases short and J 3 bases short, with 11 bases between. This CDR3 contains 12 residues. CDR1 is GTSNPN, CDR2 SVGIG, per germline (reference sequence). The CDR3 bases are TGTGCCTGTAACCCGGGCGACTATGGCTACACCTTC. It codes for CACNPGDYGYTF.

CDR3 sequence: CASSHGGPGTDTQYF. DNA for the CDR3: TGTGCCAGCAGCCACGGAGGGCCGGGAACAGATACGCAGTATTTT. The V call is TRBV7-7, the J call TRBJ2-3; D possibly corresponds to TRBD2 (6 bases). Germline assignment: CDR1 SSHAT and CDR2 FNYEAQ (reference sequence). This CDR3 region has 15 residues. The V end lost 5 bases, the J end lost 3 bases, and 15 bases lay between the germline ends.

Concerning this clone: This CDR3 is also generated by other DNA sequences in the sample. The chain employs TRBV5-4 and TRBJ1-2; D not certain. Germline V gene sequence: CDR1 SGHNT, CDR2 YYREEE (reference sequence). The CDR3 is 12 residues long. V was trimmed by 4 bases and J by 3 bases, leaving 7 bases between them. CDR3 sequence: CASSLDDYGYTF. The CDR3 bases are TGTGCCAGCAGCCTGGACGACTATGGCTACACCTTC.

A note on this clone: Other DNA sequences of this sample code for an identical CDR3. The chain is built from TRBV18 and TRBJ2-7; D is uncertain. The CDR3 sequence is 13 residues long. Trimming cost V 6 bases and J 0 bases, with 9 bases left between them. The germline gives CDR1 KGHSH, CDR2 LQKENI. The CDR3 spells CASSPPSSYEQYF. CDR3 nucleotides: TGTGCCAGCTCCCCGCCAAGCTCCTACGAGCAGTACTTC.

The J gene is TRBJ2-6, the V gene TRBV7-2; D ambiguous. Germline CDR1 reads SGHTA; CDR2 reads FQGNSA. This CDR3 spans 16 amino acids. With 3 bases removed from V and 4 bases from J, the gap between germline ends came to 13 bases. For the CDR3, the DNA is TGTGCCAGCAGCTTCCAGCAGGCCGCCGGGGCCAACGTCCTGACTTTC. Protein: CASSFQQAAGANVLTF.

This chain joins TRBV13 and TRBJ2-7; 7 bases are shared with TRBD2. From germline, CDR1 is PRHDT and CDR2 FYEKMQ (reference sequence). The CDR3 has 13 residues. V dropped 1 base and J dropped 6; count of bases not matched to a gene: 3. For the CDR3, the DNA is TGTGCCAGCAGCTTAGAGGCGGGGGTCGAGCAGTACTTC. Its translation: CASSLEAGVEQYF.

CDR3 DNA: TGTGCCAGCAGCTTTGGTCAGGGCTCTTACACCGGGGAGCTGTTTTTT. Translation gives CASSFGQGSYTGELFF. This chain uses TRBV7-8 with TRBJ2-2; maybe TRBD1 (5 bases). This CDR3 is 16 amino acids long. CDR1 and CDR2 (germline): SGHVS, FQNEAQ. Trimming removed 3 bases from V and 3 bases from J, with 14 bases in between.